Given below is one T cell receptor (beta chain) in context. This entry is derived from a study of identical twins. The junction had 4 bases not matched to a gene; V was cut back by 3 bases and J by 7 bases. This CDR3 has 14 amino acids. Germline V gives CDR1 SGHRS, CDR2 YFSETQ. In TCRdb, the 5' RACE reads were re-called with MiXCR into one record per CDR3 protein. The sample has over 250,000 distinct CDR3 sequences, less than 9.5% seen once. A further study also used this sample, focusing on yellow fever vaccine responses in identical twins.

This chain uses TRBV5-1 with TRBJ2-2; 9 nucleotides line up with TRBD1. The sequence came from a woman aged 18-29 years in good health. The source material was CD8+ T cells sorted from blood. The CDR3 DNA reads TGCGCCAGCAGCTGGACAGGGGCGGGCGGGGAGCTGTTTTTT. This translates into CASSWTGAGGELFF.